This T cell receptor beta chain was identified during a study of control samples from healthy donors and cancer patients. The count of this clone is one. Only in-frame clones appear in the TCRdb table, and some are missing; sequencing was by immunoSEQ multiplex PCR. This table holds around 30,000 clones, around 93% found once. The CDR3 length is 16 residues. The ends lost 5 bases at V and 6 bases at J; junction bases unmatched: 13. Germline values: CDR1 SGHAT, CDR2 FQDESV (reference sequence). The chain recombines TRBV11-1 with TRBJ1-5, with 7 bases identical to TRBD1. The sequencing input was PBMCs. This TCR was recovered from a man aged 35-49 years with colorectal cancer. CDR3 residues: CASSHPDRVGSQPQHF. CDR3 in DNA: TGTGCCAGCAGCCACCCAGACAGGGTTGGTAGTCAGCCCCAGCATTTT.